This entry lists 2 T cell receptor beta chains sequenced from one sample in a study of T cells in Graves' hyperthyroidism and ophthalmopathy. From RNA transcripts, TCR beta CDR3 regions were amplified. HTBI primers were used for first-round RT-PCR of the TCR CDR3. TCRdb reprocessed the multiplex PCR reads via MiXCR and lists one record per CDR3 protein. The sample lists 600,000 or so distinct CDR3 sequences; 14% were seen once. Sequences were obtained from blood. The receptors shown here come from a woman aged 18-30 years with Graves' ophthalmopathy.

The chain couples TRBV19 to TRBJ2-7, with 10 bases that match TRBD1. V gave up 6 bases and J gave up 3 bases; unmatched junction bases: 11. The CDR3 sequence is 16 residues long. Looked up from germline, CDR1 is LNHDA and CDR2 is SQIVND (reference sequence). CDR3 sequence (DNA): TGTGCCAGTAGGAAGACGGGACAGGGGCCGCTCTACGAGCAGTACTTC. As protein: CASRKTGQGPLYEQYF.

The chain employs TRBV7-2 and TRBJ2-7, with D unresolved. Per the germline V gene, CDR1 is SGHTA and CDR2 is FQGNSA. The CDR3 consists of 14 residues. V gave up 3 bases and J gave up 2 bases, with 11 bases separating them. The CDR3 region has the DNA TGTGCCAGCAGCTTTAACTACCTCCCCTACGAGCAGTACTTC. Translating gives CASSFNYLPYEQYF.